The clone carrying this TCR beta chain occurred once. Data came from immunoSEQ multiplex PCR; TCRdb stores just in-frame clones and leaves some out. The sample comprises 85,000 to 120,000 clones, 90% of which are singletons, and 0.4% to 0.6% rests with the top ten. This specimen comes from a study of OX40 agonist ivuxolimab in advanced cancers. Blood specimens came from baseline, cycle 4 day 1, and cycle 7 day 1. V shed 5 bases and J shed 6 bases, with 18 bases lying between them. CDR3 length: 14 residues. Looked up from germline, CDR1 is SGHDT and CDR2 is YYEEEE. The sequence was obtained from an adult with an advanced solid tumor such as melanoma, head and neck, liver or kidney cancer. V and J are TRBV5-6 and TRBJ2-7; TRBD1 or TRBD2 may be the D gene (5 bases each). The sample here was CD4+ or CD8+ T cells sorted from blood, taken in a trial of the OX40 agonist ivuxolimab. The CDR3 DNA reads as TGTGCCAGCAGTGGGACGGTCAGGGTGAGCGAGCAGTACTTC. Translation gives CASSGTVRVSEQYF.